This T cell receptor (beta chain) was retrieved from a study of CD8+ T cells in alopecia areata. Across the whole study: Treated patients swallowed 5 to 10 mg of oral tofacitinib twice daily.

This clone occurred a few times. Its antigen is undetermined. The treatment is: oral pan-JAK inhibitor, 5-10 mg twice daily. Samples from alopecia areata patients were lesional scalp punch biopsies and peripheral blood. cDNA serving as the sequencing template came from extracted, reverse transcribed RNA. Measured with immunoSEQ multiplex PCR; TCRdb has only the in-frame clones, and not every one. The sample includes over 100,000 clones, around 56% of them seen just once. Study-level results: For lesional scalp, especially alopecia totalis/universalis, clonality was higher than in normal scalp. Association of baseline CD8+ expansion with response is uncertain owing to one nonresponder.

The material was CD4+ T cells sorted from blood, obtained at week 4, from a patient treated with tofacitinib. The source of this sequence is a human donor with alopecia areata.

This CDR3 is CSVGFLGLRSYEQYF. CDR3 DNA: TGCAGCGTTGGATTTCTCGGGCTACGCTCCTACGAGCAGTACTTC. The chain carries TRBV29-1 and TRBJ2-7; D is undetermined. The V gene's germline CDR1 is SQVTM and CDR2 ANQGSEA. Trimming pared 4 bases from V and 0 bases from J, leaving 16 bases between. CDR3 length: 15 amino acids.